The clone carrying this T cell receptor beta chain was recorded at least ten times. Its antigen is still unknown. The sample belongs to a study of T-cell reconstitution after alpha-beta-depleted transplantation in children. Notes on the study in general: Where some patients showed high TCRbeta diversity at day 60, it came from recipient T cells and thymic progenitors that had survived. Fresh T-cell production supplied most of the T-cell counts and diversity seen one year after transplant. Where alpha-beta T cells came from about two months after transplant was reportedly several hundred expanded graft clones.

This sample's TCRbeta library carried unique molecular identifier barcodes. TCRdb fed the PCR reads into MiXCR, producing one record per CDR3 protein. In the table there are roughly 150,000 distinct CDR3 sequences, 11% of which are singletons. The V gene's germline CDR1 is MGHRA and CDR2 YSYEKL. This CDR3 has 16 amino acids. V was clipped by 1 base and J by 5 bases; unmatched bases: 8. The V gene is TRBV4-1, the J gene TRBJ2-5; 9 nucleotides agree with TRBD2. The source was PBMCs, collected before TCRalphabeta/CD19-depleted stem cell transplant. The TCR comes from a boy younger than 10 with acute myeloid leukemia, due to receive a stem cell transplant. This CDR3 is CASSQGLAGYGETQYF. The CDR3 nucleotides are TGCGCCAGCAGCCAAGGGCTAGCGGGATATGGGGAGACCCAGTACTTC.